This T cell receptor beta chain emerged from a study of neoadjuvant nivolumab and ipilimumab in lung cancer. Overall study findings and caveats: Pretherapy blood TCR richness correlated positively with resected tumor richness. Pathologic regression was not significantly tied to TCR clonality. From pretherapy to surgery, tumor richness and clonality rose with dual therapy. Resected tumors had greater TCR richness and clonality than uninvolved lung.

Assay: immunoSEQ multiplex PCR; the TCRdb copy retains only in-frame clones and omits some. The table records roughly 10,000 clones, roughly 80% of them present only once. Regarding this clone: The antigen is unknown.

The source of this sequence is an adult with non-small cell lung cancer. Some clones in this sample may be carry-over from other donors' samples. The sequencing used tumor tissue, collected after neoadjuvant nivolumab, alone or with ipilimumab, at or shortly before surgery.

The CDR3 here is CASRTSTSRYF. For the CDR3, the DNA is TGTGCCAGCAGGACTTCGACTAGTCGGTACTTC. The chain couples TRBV2 to TRBJ2-5; possibly TRBD2 for D (6 bases). From germline, CDR1 is SNHLY and CDR2 FYNNEI. With 6 bases removed from V and 13 bases from J, the gap between germline ends came to 15 bases. There are 11 residues in the CDR3.